Listed below are T cell receptor beta chains from one sample, sequenced in a study of T cell responses to AZD1222 COVID-19 vaccine. Sequenced by immunoSEQ multiplex PCR; TCRdb stores in-frame clones only, minus some. Altogether tens of thousands of clones are present, around 91% being singletons, with the ten largest covering 8% to 9.5%. The specimen comprised peripheral blood, sampled on day 0 of AZD1222 vaccination. These receptors all come from an adult in good health. Each CDR3 is given with its conserved first and last residue. Fields, in order: CDR3 length, V gene, clone size, J gene, D gene, CDR3 protein, CDR3 DNA. The D gene is left open where the match is weak. Clone sizes are given selectively: once, few, many, or a class where the clone is expanded.

len: 15; v_gene: TRBV27; abundance: few; j_gene: TRBJ1-1; d_gene: .; CDR3aa: CASSLSTGPRTEAFF; CDR3nt: TGTGCCAGCAGTTTATCAACAGGGCCCCGCACTGAAGCTTTCTTT
len: 16; v_gene: TRBV3-1/TRBV3-2; abundance: .; j_gene: TRBJ1-5; d_gene: .; CDR3aa: CASSPAGALSNQPQHF; CDR3nt: TGTGCCAGCAGCCCCGCGGGGGCACTGAGCAATCAGCCCCAGCATTTT
len: 16; v_gene: TRBV7-6; abundance: .; j_gene: TRBJ2-3; d_gene: TRBD2; CDR3aa: CASSLRAGGPGDTQYF; CDR3nt: TGTGCCAGCAGCTTGAGAGCGGGGGGGCCTGGAGATACGCAGTATTTT
len: 13; v_gene: TRBV27; abundance: .; j_gene: TRBJ1-1; d_gene: TRBD1; CDR3aa: CASSPDRGSEAFF; CDR3nt: TGTGCCAGCAGTCCGGACAGGGGAAGTGAAGCTTTCTTT
len: 12; v_gene: TRBV2; abundance: .; j_gene: TRBJ1-2; d_gene: .; CDR3aa: CASSEWVPGYTF; CDR3nt: TGTGCCAGCAGTGAATGGGTTCCTGGCTACACCTTC
len: 13; v_gene: TRBV27; abundance: once; j_gene: TRBJ1-4; d_gene: .; CDR3aa: CASSRATNEKLFF; CDR3nt: TGTGCCAGCAGCAGGGCCACCAATGAAAAACTGTTTTTT
len: 15; v_gene: TRBV7-6; abundance: .; j_gene: TRBJ2-6; d_gene: .; CDR3aa: CASSFPGPGANVLTF; CDR3nt: TGTGCCAGCAGCTTTCCAGGGCCTGGGGCCAACGTCCTGACTTTC
len: 14; v_gene: TRBV30; abundance: .; j_gene: TRBJ1-1; d_gene: .; CDR3aa: CAWRKDSENTEAFF; CDR3nt: TGTGCCTGGAGAAAGGACAGCGAGAACACTGAAGCTTTCTTT
len: 15; v_gene: TRBV2; abundance: .; j_gene: TRBJ1-5; d_gene: TRBD1; CDR3aa: CASSTRTGLNQPQHF; CDR3nt: TGTGCCAGCAGTACCCGGACAGGGCTCAATCAGCCCCAGCATTTT
len: 11; v_gene: TRBV20-1; abundance: few; j_gene: TRBJ1-2; d_gene: .; CDR3aa: CSASFFYGYTF; CDR3nt: TGCAGTGCTAGCTTCTTCTATGGCTACACCTTC